The source of this T cell receptor beta chain is a study of T cell responses to AZD1222 COVID-19 vaccine. Broader study findings: Dominant CD4 TCR responses targeted spike regions 160-218 and 743-854. Repertoires in all cases were sampled only once the peak T cell response had passed. A mostly white British donor set with more females was recruited, and clonal diversity was possibly underestimated. The reported proportion of spike-specific TCRs targeting unmutated variant regions was nearly half.

Notes on this clone: The antigen remains undetermined.

The germline V gene encodes CDR1 MDHEN and CDR2 SYDVKM. This CDR3 is built from 14 residues. V lost 2 bases to trimming and J lost 1 base, with 8 bases between them. Method: immunoSEQ multiplex PCR; TCRdb's copy keeps in-frame clones and lacks some. Here the sample spans some 150,000 clones, roughly nine tenths being singletons. Sequenced here: peripheral blood, sampled on day 0 of AZD1222 vaccination. This clonotype originated in an adult in good health. V is TRBV28 and J is TRBJ1-1; no clear D gene. The CDR3 loop is CASSLPPGNTEAFF. CDR3 bases: TGTGCCAGCAGTTTACCGCCGGGGAACACTGAAGCTTTCTTT.